The source of this TCR beta chain is a study of blood T cell repertoires in COVID-19 (dated by TCRdb to 2019 to 2021). Concerning the study at large: Collaborator samples came from the United States, Italy and Spain and covered acute and convalescent phases of COVID-19. The prospective study material was composed of cDNA or gDNA derived from T cells, B-cell-depleted T cells, or PBMCs. The dataset comprised deeply sampled blood TCRbeta repertoires from subjects exposed to, actively infected with, or recovered from COVID-19. The repertoires were released in a freely available public database intended as a resource for research on the immune response to SARS-CoV-2. Samples came from the ongoing ImmuneRACE study (first 160 participants) plus 1,254 subjects from 6 global collaborators. A de-identified subject ID, COVID-19 status, age in years and sex were almost always included in the sample metadata. Where HLA class I and class II types were available, the types were taken from metadata supplied by the sample provider, not from assay-based typing. Here is what the overall study found, with its caveats: The quantity of clinical and demographic metadata differed by source and by participant and was supplied without curation.

CDR1 is given as SGHDN and CDR2 as FVKESK, both from the germline V gene. V drops 2 bases and J drops 6 bases, leaving 10 bases in between. From its cysteine to its phenylalanine, the CDR3 spans 14 amino acids. Only the CDR3 region is kept as DNA, spanning 42 bases read in frame from base 1. Another Seattle source contributed samples from volunteer blood donors who had recovered from COVID-19. The collaborating institutions used their own protocols to collect whole blood in K2EDTA tubes. Collaborator samples were shipped for TCRbeta analysis as frozen whole blood, isolated PBMCs, or DNA extracted from either sample type. The immunoSEQ Assay, a bias-controlled multiplex PCR, was used to amplify TCRbeta CDR3 regions from genomic DNA. Turning to the authors' computational methods: The number of nucleated cells in each sample was estimated from the amplification of reference gene primers within the assay. To quantify the absolute abundance of each unique TCRbeta CDR3 rearrangement, sequence reads were collapsed and filtered. For each sample, productive Simpson clonality was calculated by taking the square root of Simpson's diversity index across productive rearrangements. TCRdb mirrors the immuneACCESS table, restricted to in-frame sequences. Some clones are absent from its copies; in checked studies, under half trace to an unresolved V gene, and the reason for the others is unknown. The D gene and trimming were derived from the DNA, and the V and J assignments and clone size from that table. A total of fewer than 200,000 clones appear in this sample, 80% to 90% of them only once. Less than 20% of the sample comes from the top ten.

Regarding this clone: It lacks a known antigen. Base qualities are not recorded, but no much larger clone differs from it by a single base.

Sequences were obtained from peripheral blood. The sequence derives from a woman in her 70s who had recovered from COVID-19. In this chain, TRBV14 is recombined with TRBJ1-4; the D segment cannot be called with confidence. The sequence in DNA is TGTGCCAGCAGCCAAATTCACTCTGATGAAAAACTGTTTTTT. Protein translation: CASSQIHSDEKLFF.